This T cell receptor beta chain was captured by sequencing in a study of identical twins. Germline V gives CDR1 SGHVS, CDR2 FNYEAQ. Between the trimmed V and J ends, which lost 1 base and 4 bases, there was a span of 10 bases. The CDR3 is made up of 15 amino acids. TCRdb recomputed calls from the 5' RACE reads with MiXCR, one row per CDR3 protein. The sample lists about 530,000 distinct CDR3 sequences; 13% to 15% were seen once. These data also formed part of another study, on yellow fever vaccine responses in identical twins.

Input material: CD4+ T cells sorted from blood. The receptor comes from a woman between 18 and 29 years old in good health. This chain connects TRBV7-6 to TRBJ2-2; TRBD1 might be the D (6 bases). The CDR3 here is CASSLVGTPTGELFF. In nucleotides, the CDR3 is TGTGCCAGCAGCTTAGTGGGGACACCCACCGGGGAGCTGTTTTTT. Filled out from reference TRBV7-6 and TRBJ2-2, the complete variable domain reads GAGVSQSPRYKVTKRGQDVALRCDPISGHVSLYWYRQALGQGPEFLTYFNYEAQQDKSGLPNDRFSAERPEGSISTLTIQRTEQRDSAMYRCASSLVGTPTGELFFGEGSRLTVL.